A selection of T cell receptor beta chains follows, all from one sample in a study of T cell repertoires in cytomegalovirus infection. TCRdb redid the calling of the reads with MiXCR, one entry per CDR3 protein. The profile shows hundreds of thousands of distinct CDR3 sequences, roughly 17% of them singletons. Source material: PBMCs. The receptor set was obtained from a human donor in good health (CMV status not recorded). Some clones in this sample may be carry-over from other donors' samples. The CDR3 runs from the conserved cysteine through the conserved F or W. D genes are given only for firm matches. Size values are once, few and many counts, or a class for expanded clones, and some rows have none.

V	D	J	size	CDR3	DNA
TRBV7-2	NA	TRBJ2-2	many	CASSRTVSLTNTGELFF	TGTGCCAGCAGCAGGACAGTCTCCTTAACGAACACCGGGGAGCTGTTTTTT
TRBV11-2	TRBD1	TRBJ2-1	many	CASSPGTGGKGEQFF	TGTGCCAGCAGCCCCGGGACAGGGGGCAAGGGTGAGCAGTTCTTC
TRBV20-1	NA	TRBJ1-1	many	CSARRGASNTEAFF	TGCAGTGCTCGCCGGGGGGCCTCGAACACTGAAGCTTTCTTT
TRBV28	TRBD1	TRBJ2-7	few	CASSPDPGTGSEQYF	TGTGCCAGCAGTCCGGACCCCGGGACAGGTTCCGAGCAGTACTTC
TRBV5-4	NA	TRBJ1-5	many	CASSSERNQPQHF	TGTGCCAGCAGTTCGGAACGCAATCAGCCCCAGCATTTT
TRBV7-6	NA	TRBJ1-2	NA	CASSLNRDHGYTF	TGTGCCAGCAGCTTAAACAGGGACCATGGCTACACCTTC
TRBV7-2	TRBD1	TRBJ1-2	many	CASSLFDREDGYTF	TGTGCCAGCAGCTTATTCGACAGGGAGGATGGCTACACCTTC
TRBV7-2	NA	TRBJ1-1	many	CASSLDSPLMNTEAFF	TGTGCCAGCAGCTTAGACAGCCCTCTGATGAACACTGAAGCTTTCTTT
TRBV10-3	TRBD1	TRBJ1-6	many	CAITGQLNSPLHF	TGTGCCATCACGGGACAGTTAAATTCACCCCTCCACTTT
TRBV4-3	NA	TRBJ2-1	many	CASSPLLRASEQFF	TGCGCCAGCAGCCCCCTCCTGAGAGCGAGTGAGCAGTTCTTC
TRBV7-9	TRBD2	TRBJ2-3	NA	CASSSRISGGPNRTSTDTQYF	TGTGCCAGCAGCTCCCGCATCAGCGGGGGCCCTAATCGTACTAGCACAGATACGCAGTATTTT
TRBV7-2	NA	TRBJ1-2	many	CASSLRAGDGYTF	TGTGCCAGCAGCTTACGGGCAGGCGATGGCTACACCTTC
TRBV20-1	NA	TRBJ2-1	NA	CSARDHQDSRNEQFF	TGCAGTGCTAGAGATCATCAGGACAGTAGGAATGAGCAGTTCTTC
TRBV6-6	TRBD1	TRBJ2-3	few	CASNRQGIDTQYF	TGTGCCAGCAACCGACAGGGTATAGATACGCAGTATTTT
TRBV10-3	NA	TRBJ2-6	few	CAIRGLRAGANVLTF	TGTGCCATCAGGGGATTGCGAGCTGGGGCCAACGTCCTGACTTTC
TRBV20-1	NA	TRBJ1-5	few	CSARGQANWPQHF	TGCAGTGCTAGAGGACAGGCGAATTGGCCCCAGCATTTT
TRBV7-2	NA	TRBJ1-1	many	CASSLDGSRDTEAFF	TGTGCCAGCAGCTTAGATGGGTCGAGGGACACTGAAGCTTTCTTT
TRBV11-2	NA	TRBJ1-1	many	CASSSITSTEAFF	TGTGCCAGCAGCTCCATTACTTCCACTGAAGCTTTCTTT
TRBV6-2/TRBV6-3	NA	TRBJ2-6	many	CASSSPGTGANVLTF	TGTGCCAGCAGTTCTCCCGGGACTGGGGCCAACGTCCTGACTTTC
TRBV29-1	TRBD1	TRBJ1-2	NA	CSVGTVLYGYTF	TGCAGCGTAGGGACAGTTCTATATGGCTACACCTTC
TRBV7-2	TRBD1	TRBJ1-2	many	CASSLGTTGQGRYGYTF	TGTGCCAGCAGCCTAGGGACAACGGGACAGGGGAGATATGGCTACACCTTC
TRBV18	TRBD2	TRBJ2-7	few	CASSPPSGGQGYEQYF	TGTGCCAGCTCACCACCTAGCGGGGGCCAGGGATACGAGCAGTACTTC
TRBV20-1	NA	TRBJ2-5	NA	CSARDPPETQYF	TGCAGTGCTAGAGACCCACCAGAGACCCAGTACTTC
TRBV4-3	NA	TRBJ2-1	NA	CASSRQTQGEWEQFF	TGCGCCAGCAGCCGCCAGACACAGGGAGAGTGGGAGCAGTTCTTC
TRBV7-2	NA	TRBJ2-5	many	CASSAYGVTQETQYF	TGTGCCAGCAGCGCCTACGGGGTAACTCAAGAGACCCAGTACTTC
TRBV18	NA	TRBJ1-5	NA	CASSPATGYSNQPQHF	TGTGCCAGCTCACCGGCGACAGGCTATAGCAATCAGCCCCAGCATTTT
TRBV5-1	NA	TRBJ2-7	NA	CASSLVGPGSYEQYF	TGCGCCAGCAGCTTGGTGGGCCCGGGATCCTACGAGCAGTACTTC
TRBV9	NA	TRBJ2-5	few	CASSIGDRDAQYF	TGTGCCAGCAGCATTGGGGACCGGGATGCCCAGTACTTC
TRBV12-3/TRBV12-4	NA	TRBJ1-1	NA	CASSLWTARPEAFF	TGTGCCAGCAGTTTATGGACAGCCAGGCCTGAAGCTTTCTTT
TRBV6-1	TRBD1	TRBJ1-6	many	CASRGQGLGSPLHF	TGTGCCAGCAGGGGACAGGGTTTAGGATCACCCCTCCACTTT
TRBV28	TRBD1	TRBJ1-4	many	CASSHPGQGSEKLFF	TGTGCCAGCAGCCATCCGGGACAGGGTAGTGAAAAACTGTTTTTT
TRBV28	NA	TRBJ1-1	many	CASRTPGDSTEAFF	TGTGCCAGCAGAACCCCAGGGGATAGCACTGAAGCTTTCTTT
TRBV29-1	NA	TRBJ1-1	NA	CSVEFMGRKTEAFF	TGCAGCGTTGAATTTATGGGAAGGAAAACTGAAGCTTTCTTT
TRBV19	NA	TRBJ1-4	NA	CASSILLRDTNEKLFF	TGTGCCAGTAGTATCCTTCTCCGGGATACTAATGAAAAACTGTTTTTT
TRBV20-1	NA	TRBJ1-2	NA	CSARDGSSESGYTF	TGCAGTGCTAGAGACGGCAGCTCAGAGAGTGGCTACACCTTC
TRBV7-2	NA	TRBJ2-7	many	CASSLPQLYEQYF	TGTGCCAGCAGCTTACCACAGCTCTACGAGCAGTACTTC
TRBV28	NA	TRBJ1-6	few	CASSLPGGSYNSPLHF	TGTGCCAGCAGTTTACCAGGAGGGTCCTATAATTCACCCCTCCACTTT
TRBV2	NA	TRBJ2-1	few	CASSSDSFEQFF	TGTGCCAGCAGTAGCGACAGTTTTGAGCAGTTCTTC
TRBV28	NA	TRBJ1-2	few	CASRKEDTYGYTF	TGTGCCAGCAGAAAGGAGGACACCTATGGCTACACCTTC
TRBV20-1	TRBD1	TRBJ1-1	NA	CSARGDRGDVTEAFF	TGCAGTGCTAGAGGGGACAGGGGGGATGTCACTGAAGCTTTCTTT
TRBV4-2	TRBD1	TRBJ1-4	many	CASSQDWDRGGEKLFF	TGTGCCAGCAGCCAAGACTGGGACAGGGGAGGTGAAAAACTGTTTTTT
TRBV6-5	NA	TRBJ2-7	NA	CASSYSISPRLTYEQSF	TGTGCCAGCAGTTACTCGATATCCCCCAGGCTAACCTACGAGCAGTCCTTC
TRBV6-1	NA	TRBJ2-5	NA	CATLDRRLQETQYF	TGTGCCACCCTAGACAGGAGGCTACAAGAGACCCAGTACTTC
TRBV7-2	NA	TRBJ1-3	many	CASSLVNSFPRGNTIYF	TGTGCCAGCAGCTTAGTTAATTCCTTTCCGCGGGGAAACACCATATATTTT
TRBV25-1	NA	TRBJ1-1	few	CASSDYLQGGFEAFF	TGTGCCAGCAGTGACTACCTACAGGGAGGATTTGAAGCTTTCTTT
TRBV6-1	NA	TRBJ1-6	many	CASSVYGAPGNSPLHF	TGTGCCAGCAGTGTGTACGGGGCGCCGGGGAATTCACCCCTCCACTTT
TRBV2	NA	TRBJ2-1	NA	CASGINEQFF	TGTGCCAGCGGGATCAATGAGCAGTTCTTC
TRBV24-1	TRBD1	TRBJ2-5	few	CATSDAIYDRAETQYF	TGTGCCACCAGTGACGCCATATATGACAGGGCGGAGACCCAGTACTTC
TRBV4-1	TRBD2	TRBJ2-1	NA	CASSLDNEQRGLGWGEQFF	TGCGCCAGCAGCCTGGATAACGAACAGCGGGGGCTTGGATGGGGTGAGCAGTTCTTC
TRBV27	NA	TRBJ1-1	many	CASSLSVVLGTEAFF	TGTGCCAGCAGTTTAAGTGTGGTCCTGGGCACTGAAGCTTTCTTT
TRBV6-2/TRBV6-3	NA	TRBJ2-7	many	CASSYTPVQGSYEQYF	TGTGCCAGCAGTTACACCCCTGTTCAGGGCTCCTACGAGCAGTACTTC
TRBV28	NA	TRBJ1-5	many	CASSSGGTNQPQHF	TGTGCCAGCAGTTCTGGCGGTACCAATCAGCCCCAGCATTTT
TRBV12-3/TRBV12-4	TRBD1	TRBJ1-5	many	CASSGGTGVWQPQHF	TGTGCCAGCAGTGGGGGGACAGGGGTTTGGCAGCCCCAGCATTTT
TRBV4-1	TRBD1	TRBJ1-6	many	CASSLDWDRADNSPLHF	TGCGCCAGCAGCCTCGATTGGGACAGGGCAGATAATTCACCCCTCCACTTT
TRBV18	TRBD2	TRBJ2-3	few	CASSPSTSGTDTQYF	TGTGCCAGCTCACCTTCGACTAGCGGGACAGATACGCAGTATTTT
TRBV7-6	NA	TRBJ2-7	many	CASSLAVEARQQYF	TGTGCCAGCAGCTTAGCAGTCGAGGCCCGCCAGCAGTACTTC
TRBV6-1	NA	TRBJ1-1	many	CASDGGPRYTEAFF	TGTGCGAGCGACGGCGGACCCCGTTACACTGAAGCTTTCTTT
TRBV5-1	TRBD1	TRBJ1-4	NA	CASSPNAGTGNEKLFF	TGCGCCAGCAGCCCAAACGCCGGGACAGGGAATGAAAAACTGTTTTTT
TRBV15	NA	TRBJ1-5	NA	CATSTRDQPQHF	TGTGCCACCAGCACTAGGGATCAGCCCCAGCATTTT
TRBV2	NA	TRBJ1-6	few	CASSPSGTNRSPLHF	TGTGCCAGCAGTCCGTCGGGGACCAATCGATCACCCCTCCACTTT